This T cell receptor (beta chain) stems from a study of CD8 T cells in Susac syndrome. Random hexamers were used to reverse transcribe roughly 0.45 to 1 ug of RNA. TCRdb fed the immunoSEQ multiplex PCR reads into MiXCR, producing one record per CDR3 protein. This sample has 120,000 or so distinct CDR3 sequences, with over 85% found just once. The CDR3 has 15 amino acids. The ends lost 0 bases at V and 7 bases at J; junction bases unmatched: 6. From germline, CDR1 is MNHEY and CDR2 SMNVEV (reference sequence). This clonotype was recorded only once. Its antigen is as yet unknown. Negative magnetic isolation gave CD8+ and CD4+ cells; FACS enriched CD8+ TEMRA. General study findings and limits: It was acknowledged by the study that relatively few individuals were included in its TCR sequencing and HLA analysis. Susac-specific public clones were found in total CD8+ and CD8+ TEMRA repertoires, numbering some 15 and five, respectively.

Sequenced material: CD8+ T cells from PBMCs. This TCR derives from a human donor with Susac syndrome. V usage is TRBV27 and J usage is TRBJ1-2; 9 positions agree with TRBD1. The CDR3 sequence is CASSLSSQGAGGYTF. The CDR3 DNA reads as TGTGCCAGCAGTTTATCTTCACAGGGGGCCGGTGGCTACACCTTC.